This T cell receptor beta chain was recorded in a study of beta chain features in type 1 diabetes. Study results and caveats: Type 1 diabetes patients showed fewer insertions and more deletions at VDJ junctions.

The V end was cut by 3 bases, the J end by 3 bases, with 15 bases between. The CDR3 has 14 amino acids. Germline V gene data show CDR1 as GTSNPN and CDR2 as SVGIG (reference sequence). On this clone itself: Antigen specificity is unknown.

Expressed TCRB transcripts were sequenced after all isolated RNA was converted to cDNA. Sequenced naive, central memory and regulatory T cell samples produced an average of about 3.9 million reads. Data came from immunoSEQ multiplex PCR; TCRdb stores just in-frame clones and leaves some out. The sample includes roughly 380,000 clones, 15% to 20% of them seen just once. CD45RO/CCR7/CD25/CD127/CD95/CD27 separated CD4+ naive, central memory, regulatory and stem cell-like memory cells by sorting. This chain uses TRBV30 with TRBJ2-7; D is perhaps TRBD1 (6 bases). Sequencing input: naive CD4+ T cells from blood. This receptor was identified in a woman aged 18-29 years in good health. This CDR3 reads CAWSRTVGGYEQYF. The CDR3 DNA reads TGTGCCTGGAGCCGGACAGTTGGTGGCTACGAGCAGTACTTC.